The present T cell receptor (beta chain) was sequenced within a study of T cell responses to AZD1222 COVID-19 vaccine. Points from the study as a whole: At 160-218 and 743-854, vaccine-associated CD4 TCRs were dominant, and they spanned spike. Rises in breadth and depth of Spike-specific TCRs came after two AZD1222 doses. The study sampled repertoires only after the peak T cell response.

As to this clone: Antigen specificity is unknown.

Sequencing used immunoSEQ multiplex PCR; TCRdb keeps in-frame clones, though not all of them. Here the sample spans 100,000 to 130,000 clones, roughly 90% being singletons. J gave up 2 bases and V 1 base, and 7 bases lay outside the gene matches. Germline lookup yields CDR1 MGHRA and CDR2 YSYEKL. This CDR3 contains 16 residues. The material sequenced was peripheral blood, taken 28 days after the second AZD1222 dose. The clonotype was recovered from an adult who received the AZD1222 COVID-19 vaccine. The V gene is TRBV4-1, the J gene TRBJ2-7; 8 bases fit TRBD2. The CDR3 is CASSQVSAGGAYEQYF. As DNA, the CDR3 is TGCGCCAGCAGCCAAGTATCGGCGGGAGGTGCCTACGAGCAGTACTTC.